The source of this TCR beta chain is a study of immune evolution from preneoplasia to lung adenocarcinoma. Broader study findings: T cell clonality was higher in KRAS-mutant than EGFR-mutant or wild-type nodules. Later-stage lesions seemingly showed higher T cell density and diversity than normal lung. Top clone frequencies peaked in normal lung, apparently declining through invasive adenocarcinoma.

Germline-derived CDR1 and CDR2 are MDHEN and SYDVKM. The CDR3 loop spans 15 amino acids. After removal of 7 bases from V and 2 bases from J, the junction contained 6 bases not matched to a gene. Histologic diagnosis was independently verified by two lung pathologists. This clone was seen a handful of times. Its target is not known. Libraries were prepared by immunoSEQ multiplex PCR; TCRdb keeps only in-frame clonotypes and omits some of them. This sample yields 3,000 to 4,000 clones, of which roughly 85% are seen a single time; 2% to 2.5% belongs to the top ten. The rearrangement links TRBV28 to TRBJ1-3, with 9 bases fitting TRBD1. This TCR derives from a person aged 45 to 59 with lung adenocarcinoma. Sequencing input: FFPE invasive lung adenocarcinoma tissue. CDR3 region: CASTSGTGTGNTIYF. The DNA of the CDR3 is TGTGCCAGCACCTCCGGGACAGGGACTGGAAACACCATATATTTT.